The source of this T cell receptor (beta chain) is a study of regulatory T cells in long-lasting Graves disease. Time point described: newly diagnosed GD, antithyroid drugs for less than 3 months. Generation of the TCR library employed RNA extracted from PBMCs. As collected, the peripheral blood samples measured nine milliliters each and went into EDTA tubes. The CDR3 loop spans 13 amino acids. With 7 bases clipped from V and 4 bases from J, the junction kept 3 bases outside the gene matches. The V gene's germline CDR1 is SNHLY and CDR2 FYNNEI. Construction of TCR beta libraries relied on iRepertoire HTBI primers and on Arm-PCR targeting CDR3 regions. Each CDR3 protein is one row after TCRdb ran MiXCR on the multiplex PCR reads. The sample holds 350,000 to 550,000 distinct CDR3 sequences; about 16% are singletons and the top ten take 23%. This clonotype was observed many times. These data were likewise used in another study, on T cells in Graves' hyperthyroidism and ophthalmopathy. From that report: Initially, a first-round RT-PCR of the TCR CDR3 employed the HTBI primer set.

The TCR was taken from a woman between 18 and 30 years old with Graves disease. Sequenced here: peripheral blood mononuclear cells (PBMCs), sampled at new diagnosis, from a patient treated with antithyroid drugs. The chain couples TRBV2 to TRBJ1-4; TRBD1 aligns across 7 bases. The CDR3 here is CASKRDSNEKLFF. The CDR3 region has the DNA TGTGCCAGCAAGCGGGACAGTAATGAAAAACTGTTTTTT. The complete variable domain, with remaining parts taken from reference TRBV2 and TRBJ1-4, reads EPEVTQTPSHQVTQMGQEVILRCVPISNHLYFYWYRQILGQKVEFLVSFYNNEISEKSEIFDDQFSVERPDGSNFTLKIRSTKLEDSAMYFCASKRDSNEKLFFGSGTQLSVL.